This TCR beta chain appears in the sequencing data of a study of regulatory T cells in long-lasting Graves disease. Study findings and constraints: Persistent cases favored TRBV28, TRBJ1-2 and TRBJ2-5. Exclusively peripheral blood, rather than thyroid tissue, was studied.

This CDR3 region has 15 residues. Trimming stripped 4 bases from V and 4 bases from J, with 16 bases between. CDR1 MDHEN and CDR2 SYDVKM come from the germline V gene. This clonotype was counted at least ten times. Its antigen is not known. Both iRepertoire HTBI primers and Arm-PCR of CDR3 regions were used to build the TCR beta libraries. As handled by the study authors: Across all samples, approximately 64 TRBV segments and around 14 TRBJ segments were identified. TCRdb fed the multiplex PCR reads into MiXCR, producing one record per CDR3 protein. These V and J calls are TCRdb output, not the study's own analysis. The sample lists about 430,000 distinct CDR3 sequences; 21% were seen once. The time point: persistent/refractory GD, antithyroid drugs over 5 years with positive TRAb. Researchers made the TCR library from RNA that was extracted from PBMCs. In this cohort, patients came from an endocrinology department located in Xi'an, China.

The sequences come from peripheral blood mononuclear cells (PBMCs), collected when the disease was refractory, from a patient treated with antithyroid drugs. The sequence was collected from a female donor with Graves disease. The gene calls are TRBV28 and TRBJ2-5; D is possibly TRBD2 (6 bases). In DNA form, the CDR3 reads TGTGCCAGCAGTTCGAGTAAAGGAGGGTCAGAGACCCAGTACTTC. Its protein is CASSSSKGGSETQYF.